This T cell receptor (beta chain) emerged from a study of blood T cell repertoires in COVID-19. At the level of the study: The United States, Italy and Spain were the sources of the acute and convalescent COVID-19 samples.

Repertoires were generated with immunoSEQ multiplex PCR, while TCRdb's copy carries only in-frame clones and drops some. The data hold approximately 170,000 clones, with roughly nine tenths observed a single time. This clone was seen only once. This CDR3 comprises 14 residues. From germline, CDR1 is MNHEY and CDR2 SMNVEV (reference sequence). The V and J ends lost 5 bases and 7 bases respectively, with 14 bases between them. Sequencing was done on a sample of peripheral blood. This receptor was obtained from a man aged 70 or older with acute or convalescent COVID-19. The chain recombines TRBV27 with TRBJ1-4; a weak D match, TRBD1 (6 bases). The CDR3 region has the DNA TGTGCCAGCAGTCAGACAGGTTTCGGTGAAAAACTGTTTTTT. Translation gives CASSQTGFGEKLFF. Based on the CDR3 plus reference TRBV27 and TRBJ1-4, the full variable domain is EAQVTQNPRYLITVTGKKLTVTCSQNMNHEYMSWYRQDPGLGLRQIYYSMNVEVTDKGDVPEGYKVSRKEKRNFPLILESPSPNQTSLYFCASSQTGFGEKLFFGSGTQLSVL.